Shown below are 19 T cell receptor beta chains from a single sample sequenced in a study of control samples from healthy donors and cancer patients. Some clones are missing from TCRdb's copy, which holds only in-frame ones; the method was immunoSEQ multiplex PCR. The data hold 60,000 or so clones, with roughly 95% observed a single time. Sequencing input: blood. These receptors all come from a woman younger than 30 in good health.

As regards this clone: Different DNA sequences within this sample yield the same CDR3. The rearrangement links TRBV9 to TRBJ2-3; 9 nucleotides align to TRBD2. Germline assignment: CDR1 SGDLS and CDR2 YYNGEE. The CDR3 loop spans 19 amino acids. The trim removed 1 base at V and 1 base at J, leaving 13 bases unmatched. CDR3 DNA sequence: TGTGCCAGCAGCGTAAGCCCTTTGGGGGCGGGGGGGGGCACAGATACGCAGTATTTT. This codes for CASSVSPLGAGGGTDTQYF.

This sequence joins TRBV27 and TRBJ1-2; 8 bases are a match to TRBD1. The germline gives CDR1 MNHEY, CDR2 SMNVEV (reference sequence). V lost 6 bases to trimming and J lost 8 bases; unmatched junction nucleotides: 11. CDR3 length equals 14 residues. The CDR3 loop is CASRTGTGVRGYTF. The CDR3 bases are TGTGCCAGCAGGACAGGGACAGGAGTTCGAGGCTACACCTTC.

V usage is TRBV7-9 and J usage is TRBJ1-6, with D hard to call. The germline V gene encodes CDR1 SEHNR and CDR2 FQNEAQ (reference sequence). The CDR3 is 16 residues long. Trimming stripped 4 bases from V and 0 bases from J, with 10 bases between. DNA of the CDR3: TGTGCCAGCAGCTCCTTCACAAGCTCCTATAATTCACCCCTCCACTTT. It encodes CASSSFTSSYNSPLHF.

The V call is TRBV6-5, the J call TRBJ1-4; no clear D gene. V lost 6 bases and J lost 6, with 14 bases in between. CDR1 is MNHEY and CDR2 is SVGAGI in the germline V gene. The CDR3 is 14 residues long. The CDR3: CASRAGQRHEKLFF. The CDR3 coding sequence is TGTGCCAGCAGAGCCGGGCAGCGTCATGAAAAACTGTTTTTT.

The CDR3 sequence: CASSDILRYGYTF. The CDR3 coding sequence is TGTGCCAGCAGTGATATATTACGCTATGGCTACACCTTC. The gene calls are TRBV2 and TRBJ1-2, with D hard to call. V lost 3 bases, J lost 4 bases, and 9 bases lay in between. CDR3 size: 13 residues. Germline values: CDR1 SNHLY, CDR2 FYNNEI.

The V gene is TRBV15, the J gene TRBJ1-1; no definite D call. Looked up from germline, CDR1 is LNHNV and CDR2 is YYDKDF (reference sequence). The length of the CDR3 is 13 residues. V was clipped by 0 bases and J by 10 bases, with 12 bases between them. This CDR3 is CATSRDGLGAAFF. CDR3 in DNA: TGTGCCACCAGCAGAGATGGGTTAGGCGCAGCTTTCTTT.

The chain links TRBV13 to TRBJ2-3; maybe TRBD1 (5 bases). Germline CDR1 and CDR2: PRHDT and FYEKMQ (reference sequence). V lost 0 bases and J lost 0, with 19 bases in between. This CDR3 is 19 amino acids long. Here the CDR3 reads CASSLGVGLPQKSTDTQYF. The CDR3 nucleotides are TGTGCCAGCAGCTTAGGGGTGGGGCTACCTCAAAAGAGCACAGATACGCAGTATTTT.

The V gene is TRBV6-6, the J gene TRBJ1-4; the match to TRBD1 covers 7 bases. J was trimmed by 8 bases and V by 6 bases; bases with no gene match: 6. The CDR3 is 13 amino acids. The V gene's germline CDR1 is MNHNY and CDR2 SVGAGI (reference sequence). The CDR3 sequence: CASSFDRVEKLFF. The CDR3 nucleotides read TGTGCCAGCAGCTTCGACAGGGTCGAAAAACTGTTTTTT.

This chain's CDR3 is CASSPQGSTGELFF. In DNA form, the CDR3 reads TGTGCCAGCTCACCACAGGGGTCCACCGGGGAGCTGTTTTTT. The chain employs TRBV18 and TRBJ2-2; D is perhaps TRBD1 (5 bases). This CDR3 region has 14 residues. The germline gives CDR1 KGHSH, CDR2 LQKENI. Trimming shortened V by 1 base and J by 4 bases, and 7 bases separated the two germline ends.

This sequence joins TRBV9 and TRBJ2-3, with D maybe TRBD2 (6 bases). The V end lost 2 bases, the J end lost 1 base, and 17 bases lay between the germline ends. Germline V gene lookup returns CDR1 SGDLS and CDR2 YYNGEE. This CDR3 contains 17 residues. The CDR3 reads CASSVRWGVVGTDTQYF. For the CDR3, the DNA is TGTGCCAGCAGCGTTCGGTGGGGGGTTGTGGGCACAGATACGCAGTATTTT.

The chain joins TRBV7-2 to TRBJ1-2; D is unclear. The CDR3 is made up of 14 amino acids. Germline CDR1 reads SGHTA; CDR2 reads FQGNSA. V lost 1 base and J lost 0, with 6 bases in between. For the CDR3, the DNA is TGTGCCAGCAGCTTAGTCGGGGCTAACTATGGCTACACCTTC. Protein sequence: CASSLVGANYGYTF.

This chain links TRBV4-1 with TRBJ1-3; possibly TRBD1 for D (6 bases). The CDR3 length is 16 residues. Germline loops: CDR1 MGHRA, CDR2 YSYEKL. With 3 bases removed from V and 4 bases from J, the gap between germline ends came to 16 bases. CDR3 protein: CASSQGYRASGNTIYF. The CDR3 nucleotides are TGCGCCAGCAGCCAGGGGTACAGGGCGTCAGGAAACACCATATATTTT.

The V gene is TRBV27, the J gene TRBJ1-2; 8 bases are a match to TRBD1. J gave up 4 bases and V 2 bases, and 12 bases lay outside the gene matches. Germline V gene lookup returns CDR1 MNHEY and CDR2 SMNVEV (reference sequence). The CDR3 is 17 residues long. CDR3 amino acids: CASSLDPRDRHLYGYTF. The CDR3 DNA follows: TGTGCCAGCAGTTTAGACCCTCGGGACAGGCACCTCTATGGCTACACCTTC.

The chain links TRBV30 to TRBJ1-1; D is unclear. The CDR3 runs 11 residues. V was shortened by 3 bases and J by 6 bases, with 8 bases between the two germline ends. The germline V gene has CDR1 GTSNPN and CDR2 SVGIG (reference sequence). The CDR3 reads CAWRPFAEAFF. The CDR3 region has the DNA TGTGCCTGGAGACCCTTCGCTGAAGCTTTCTTT.

This rearrangement joins TRBV2 to TRBJ1-1, with D unresolved. Germline CDR1 SNHLY, CDR2 FYNNEI. Trimming removed 7 bases at V and 1 base at J, with 10 bases between. This CDR3 has 13 residues. The DNA for the CDR3 is TGTGCCAGCAAGGGTCGGGGGAACACTGAAGCTTTCTTT. It specifies CASKGRGNTEAFF. Filled out from reference TRBV2 and TRBJ1-1, the complete variable domain reads EPEVTQTPSHQVTQMGQEVILRCVPISNHLYFYWYRQILGQKVEFLVSFYNNEISEKSEIFDDQFSVERPDGSNFTLKIRSTKLEDSAMYFCASKGRGNTEAFFGQGTRLTVV.

The CDR3 protein is CASSLSGGASDTQYF. As DNA, the CDR3 is TGCGCCAGCAGCCTTAGCGGGGGGGCGTCAGATACGCAGTATTTT. The chain links TRBV5-1 to TRBJ2-3; 11 positions match TRBD2. J was trimmed by 4 bases and V by 4 bases; bases with no gene match: 5. Germline V CDR1 and CDR2: SGHRS, YFSETQ. This CDR3 has 15 amino acids.

The rearrangement links TRBV30 to TRBJ1-1; D remains unclear. The CDR3 spans 13 residues. Germline loops: CDR1 GTSNPN, CDR2 SVGIG (reference sequence). Between the trimmed V and J ends, which lost 2 bases and 4 bases, there was a span of 11 bases. CDR3 DNA sequence: TGTGCCTGGAGTAAGGAGGGAGGCACTGAAGCTTTCTTT. Its translation is CAWSKEGGTEAFF.

J is TRBJ2-5 and V is TRBV7-2; tentative D call: TRBD2 (5 bases). This CDR3 is built from 14 residues. Germline V gene data show CDR1 as SGHTA and CDR2 as FQGNSA. With 4 bases removed from V and 5 bases from J, the gap between germline ends came to 14 bases. The DNA of the CDR3 is TGTGCCAGCAGCTGGAGCGGCTCCGGGGAGACCCAGTACTTC. It is translated as CASSWSGSGETQYF.

This chain connects TRBV6-1 to TRBJ1-5, with D perhaps TRBD1 (5 bases). V lost 3 bases and J 4 bases, leaving 16 bases between the germline ends. The CDR3 is 16 residues long. Per the germline V gene, CDR1 is MNHNS and CDR2 is SASEGT. This CDR3 reads CASSDNIRGKNQPQHF. CDR3 bases: TGTGCCAGCAGTGACAATATTCGGGGGAAGAATCAGCCCCAGCATTTT.